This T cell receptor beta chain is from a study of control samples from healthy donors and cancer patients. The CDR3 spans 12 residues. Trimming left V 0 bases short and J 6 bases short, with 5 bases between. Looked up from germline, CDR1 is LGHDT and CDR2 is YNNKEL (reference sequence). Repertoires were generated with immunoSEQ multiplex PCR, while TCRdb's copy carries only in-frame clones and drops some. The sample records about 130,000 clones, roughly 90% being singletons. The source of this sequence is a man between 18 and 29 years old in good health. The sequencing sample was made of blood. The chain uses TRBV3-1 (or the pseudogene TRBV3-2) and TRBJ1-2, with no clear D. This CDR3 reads CASSQDTDGYTF. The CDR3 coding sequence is TGTGCCAGCAGCCAAGACACCGATGGCTACACCTTC.